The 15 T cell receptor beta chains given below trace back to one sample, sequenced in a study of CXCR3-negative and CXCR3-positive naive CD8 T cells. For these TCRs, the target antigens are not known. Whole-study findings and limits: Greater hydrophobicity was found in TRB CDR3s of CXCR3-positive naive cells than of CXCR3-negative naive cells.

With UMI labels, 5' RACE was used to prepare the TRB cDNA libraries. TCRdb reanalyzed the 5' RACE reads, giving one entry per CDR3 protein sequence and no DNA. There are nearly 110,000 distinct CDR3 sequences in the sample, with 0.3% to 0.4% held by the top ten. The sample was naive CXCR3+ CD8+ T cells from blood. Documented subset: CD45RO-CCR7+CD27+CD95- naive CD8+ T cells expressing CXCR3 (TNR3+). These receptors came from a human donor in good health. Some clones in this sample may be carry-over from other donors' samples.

CDR3 region: CASSQAGANVLTF. The chain employs TRBV4-2 and TRBJ2-6. This CDR3 is built from 13 residues. Germline V gene lookup returns CDR1 LGHNA and CDR2 YNFKEQ.

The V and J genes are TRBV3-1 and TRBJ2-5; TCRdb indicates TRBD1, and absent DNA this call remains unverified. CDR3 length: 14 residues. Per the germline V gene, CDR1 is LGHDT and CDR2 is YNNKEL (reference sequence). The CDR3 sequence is CASSLDGQQETQYF.

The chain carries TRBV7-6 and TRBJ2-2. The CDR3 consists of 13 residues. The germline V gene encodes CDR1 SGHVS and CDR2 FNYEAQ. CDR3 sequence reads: CASSFSGTGELFF.

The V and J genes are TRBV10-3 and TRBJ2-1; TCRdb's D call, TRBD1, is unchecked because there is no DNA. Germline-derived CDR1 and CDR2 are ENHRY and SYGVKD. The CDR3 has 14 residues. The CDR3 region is CAISESGQYNEQFF.

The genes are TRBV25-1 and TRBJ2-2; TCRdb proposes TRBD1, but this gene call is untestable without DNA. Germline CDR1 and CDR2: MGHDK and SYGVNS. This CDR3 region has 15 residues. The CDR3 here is CASSDPPGASGELFF. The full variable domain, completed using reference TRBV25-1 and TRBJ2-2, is EADIYQTPRYLVIGTGKKITLECSQTMGHDKMYWYQQDPGMELHLIHYSYGVNSTEKGDLSSESTVSRIRTEHFPLTLESARPSHTSQYLCASSDPPGASGELFFGEGSRLTVL.

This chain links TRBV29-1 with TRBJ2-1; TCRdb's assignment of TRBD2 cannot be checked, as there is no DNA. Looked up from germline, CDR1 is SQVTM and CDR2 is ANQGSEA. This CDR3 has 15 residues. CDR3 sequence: CSVDRTSGFYNEQFF.

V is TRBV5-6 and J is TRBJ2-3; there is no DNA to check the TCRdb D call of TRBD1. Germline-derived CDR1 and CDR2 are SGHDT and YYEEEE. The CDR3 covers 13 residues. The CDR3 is CASSTGPPDTQYF.

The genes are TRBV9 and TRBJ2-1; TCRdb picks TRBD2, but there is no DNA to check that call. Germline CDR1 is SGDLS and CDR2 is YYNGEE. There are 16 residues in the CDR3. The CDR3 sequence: CASSTRVGLAGNEQFF.

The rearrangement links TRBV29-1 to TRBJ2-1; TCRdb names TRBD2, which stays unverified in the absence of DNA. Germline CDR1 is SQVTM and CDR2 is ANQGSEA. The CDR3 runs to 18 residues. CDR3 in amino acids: CSVEGLAGAPSSYNEEFF.

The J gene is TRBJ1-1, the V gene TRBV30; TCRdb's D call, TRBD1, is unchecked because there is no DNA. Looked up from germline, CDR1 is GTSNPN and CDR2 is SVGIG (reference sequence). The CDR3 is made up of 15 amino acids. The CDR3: CAWSVLTGANTEAFF.

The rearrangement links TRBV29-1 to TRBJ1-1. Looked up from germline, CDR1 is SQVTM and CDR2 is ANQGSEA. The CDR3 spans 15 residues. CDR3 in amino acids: CSVVGETGLRTEAFF.

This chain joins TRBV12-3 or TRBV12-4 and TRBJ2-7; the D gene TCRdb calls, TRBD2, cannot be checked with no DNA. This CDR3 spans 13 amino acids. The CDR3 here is CASSIFEGNEQYF.

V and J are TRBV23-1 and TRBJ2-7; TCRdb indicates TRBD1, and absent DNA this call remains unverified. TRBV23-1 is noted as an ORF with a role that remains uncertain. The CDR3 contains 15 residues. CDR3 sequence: CASSQRDRAFYEQYF.

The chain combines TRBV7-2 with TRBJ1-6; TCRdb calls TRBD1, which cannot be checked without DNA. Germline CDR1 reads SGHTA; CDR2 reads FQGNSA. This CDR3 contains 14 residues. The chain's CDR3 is CASSPRTGNSPLHF.

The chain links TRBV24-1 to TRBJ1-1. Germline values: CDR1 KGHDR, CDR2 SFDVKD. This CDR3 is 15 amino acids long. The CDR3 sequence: CATSDFLRKPPEAFF.